These 2 T cell receptor beta chains share one sample of origin, sequenced in a study of T cell repertoires in cytomegalovirus infection. These TCRs' antigens remain unknown. TCRdb passed the reads through MiXCR, listing each CDR3 protein once. The sample yields 700,000 to 950,000 distinct CDR3 sequences, less than 35% seen once. The starting material was cultured CD8+ T cells from PBMCs, obtained from culture after CMV antigen stimulation. The receptors come from a human donor in good health (CMV status not recorded). Some clones in this sample may be carry-over from other donors' samples.

Worth noting for this clonotype: This sequence may be a read error, since a much larger clone differs from it by one base. This chain links TRBV7-2 with TRBJ1-4; D is undetermined. The CDR3 consists of 17 residues. The germline V gene encodes CDR1 SGHTA and CDR2 FQGNSA. V was shortened by 0 bases and J by 3 bases, with 14 bases between the two germline ends. CDR3 in amino acids: CASSLADANGANEKLFF. The CDR3 nucleotides read TGTGCCAGCAGCTTAGCGGACGCAAACGGGGCTAATGAAAAACTGTTTTTT.

Only a few counts were recorded for this clonotype. This chain connects TRBV6-6 to TRBJ1-5; TRBD1 matches 7 bases. The germline V gene encodes CDR1 MNHNY and CDR2 SVGAGI (reference sequence). Trimming at V came to 8 bases and at J to 11 bases, leaving 6 bases not matched to a gene. This CDR3 has 11 residues. The CDR3 here is CASQGGRAQHF. CDR3 nucleotides: TGTGCCAGCCAGGGGGGGAGAGCCCAGCATTTT.